This T cell receptor (beta chain) was recovered during a study of T cells in Graves' hyperthyroidism and ophthalmopathy. Study-wide points: The model identified upcoming ophthalmopathy a median 6.5 months ahead of onset. The majority of expanded thyroid clonotypes above 0.001 also appeared in blood.

RNA transcripts served as the template for amplifying TCR beta CDR3 regions. HTBI primers were used for first-round RT-PCR of the TCR CDR3. TCRdb ran MiXCR on the multiplex PCR reads and lists one entry per CDR3 protein. Of around 370,000 distinct CDR3 sequences listed, roughly 18% were seen once; the top ten hold 40%. Exclusion of patients followed from uncontrolled infection, other autoimmune disease, pregnancy or lactation. Per germline, CDR1 SGHRS and CDR2 YFSETQ. CDR3 length: 14 residues. Unmatched junction bases numbered 4, after V lost 2 bases and J lost 7 bases. This clonotype was observed at least ten times. No antigen is known for it.

This receptor was taken from a man between 18 and 35 years old with Graves' ophthalmopathy. This chain links TRBV5-1 with TRBJ1-5; 9 bases line up with TRBD1. The sample comprised blood. The CDR3 region is CASSLQGQGQPQHF. CDR3 nucleotide sequence: TGCGCCAGCAGCTTACAGGGACAGGGACAGCCCCAGCATTTT. The full variable domain, rest sourced from reference TRBV5-1 and TRBJ1-5, is KAGVTQTPRYLIKTRGQQVTLSCSPISGHRSVSWYQQTPGQGLQFLFEYFSETQRNKGNFPGRFSGRQFSNSRSEMNVSTLELGDSALYLCASSLQGQGQPQHFGDGTRLSIL.